Below, 26 T cell receptor beta chains from the same sample are listed, as sequenced in a study of blood T cells in healthy people across ages. The authors ran a second PCR of 7 to 11 cycles using a sample-barcoded 5' primer and a J-beta primer mix. TCRdb independently ran MiXCR on the 5' RACE reads; one entry per CDR3 protein. The sample yields 1.5 million to 2 million distinct CDR3 sequences, roughly 50% seen once. Sequencing was performed on blood. The receptors were gathered from a woman in her forties in good health.

The chain uses TRBV6-5 and TRBJ2-4; 9 bases are a match to TRBD1. Germline CDR1 MNHEY, CDR2 SVGAGI. CDR3 size: 11 residues. V trimming: 5 bases; J trimming: 15 bases; junction bases outside the gene matches: 5. In DNA, the CDR3 is TGTGCCAGCAGTCCCGGGACAGGGCTGTACTTC. Encoded protein: CASSPGTGLYF.

V and J are TRBV7-8 and TRBJ2-3; D gene uncertain. Germline CDR1 is SGHVS and CDR2 is FQNEAQ. The CDR3 loop spans 15 amino acids. The germline V and J ends were trimmed by 5 bases and 0 bases, with 12 bases remaining between them. The CDR3 DNA is TGTGCCAGCAGCCGATTCGCCCCCAGCACAGATACGCAGTATTTT. The encoded protein is CASSRFAPSTDTQYF.

This clonotype occurred a few times. This rearrangement joins TRBV4-3 to TRBJ2-1; 9 positions agree with TRBD2. This CDR3 is built from 16 residues. V dropped 0 bases and J dropped 4; count of bases not matched to a gene: 4. CDR1 and CDR2 (germline): LGHNA, YSLEER. The CDR3 protein is CASSQDSRGGYNEQFF. CDR3 nucleotide sequence: TGCGCCAGCAGCCAAGATTCGCGGGGGGGTTACAATGAGCAGTTCTTC.

This clonotype was picked up a small number of times. The chain couples TRBV9 to TRBJ2-7; D is unclear. V lost 0 bases and J lost 5, with 15 bases in between. Germline assignment: CDR1 SGDLS and CDR2 YYNGEE. The CDR3 extends over 15 amino acids. The CDR3 DNA reads as TGTGCCAGCAGCGTAGAACTTGCGGTTCGGAACGAGCAGTACTTC. Protein: CASSVELAVRNEQYF.

The chain carries TRBV28 and TRBJ2-4, with D possibly TRBD2 on 5 matching bases. V lost 7 bases to trimming and J lost 0 bases, with 7 bases between them. Germline CDR1 and CDR2: MDHEN and SYDVKM. The CDR3 contains 13 residues. The DNA of the CDR3 is TGTGCCAGCATCGGACTAGCCAAAAACATTCAGTACTTC. Its translation: CASIGLAKNIQYF.

This sequence joins TRBV6-5 and TRBJ1-2; D gene ambiguous. Germline assignment: CDR1 MNHEY and CDR2 SVGAGI. The germline V and J ends were trimmed by 6 bases and 3 bases, with 11 bases remaining between them. This CDR3 contains 13 residues. In nucleotides, the CDR3 is TGTGCCAGCAGATCCCCCCAGGACTATGGCTACACCTTC. This translates into CASRSPQDYGYTF.

The J gene is TRBJ2-7, the V gene TRBV4-3, with a possible D match to TRBD1 (5 bases). The germline V gene has CDR1 LGHNA and CDR2 YSLEER. The CDR3 has 16 amino acids. The ends were cut back, 0 bases at V and 2 bases at J, with 14 bases in the middle. The CDR3 DNA sequence: TGCGCCAGCAGCCAAGATGGGGCAGAAGAAGCCTACGAGCAGTACTTC. It translates to CASSQDGAEEAYEQYF.

This clonotype was detected only a few times. This sequence joins TRBV20-1 and TRBJ2-1; 9 bases line up with TRBD2. The J call may not be correct, given that the DNA end is closer to TRBJ2-7. This CDR3 is 15 amino acids long. Germline V lookup: CDR1 DFQATT, CDR2 SNEGSKA (reference sequence). The DNA for the CDR3 is TGCAGTGCTACTCTAGCGGGGAGCTCCTACAATGAGCAGTACTTC. This encodes CSATLAGSSYNEQYF.

Only a few counts were recorded for this clonotype. The chain joins TRBV14 to TRBJ1-2, with D perhaps TRBD1 (5 bases). This CDR3 region has 14 residues. Trimming left V 0 bases short and J 7 bases short, with 12 bases between. Germline values: CDR1 SGHDN, CDR2 FVKESK. In nucleotides, the CDR3 is TGTGCCAGCAGCCAAGATACGGGGCCTCGTGGCTACACCTTC. Encoded protein: CASSQDTGPRGYTF.

On this clonotype itself: An end of the junction differs from the germline gene, which may be a read error. The gene calls are TRBV6-5 and TRBJ1-1, with a tentative D call TRBD1 (5 bases). The CDR3 loop spans 13 amino acids. CDR1 is MNHEY and CDR2 is SVGAGI in the germline V gene. The CDR3 DNA follows: TGTGCCGGCAGTCGCGTCAGGGCCACTGAAGCTTTCTTT. Residues: CAGSRVRATEAFF.

As for this clonotype: With a much larger clone just one base away, this may be a read error. The chain carries TRBV7-2 and TRBJ2-1; D is undetermined. Gene TRBJ2-7 matches the end of the DNA better, so the J call may be wrong. This CDR3 has 13 residues. Germline V gene data show CDR1 as SGHTA and CDR2 as FQGNSA. DNA for the CDR3: TGTGCCAGCAGCCCCCAATACTACAATGAGCAGTACTTC. Translation gives CASSPQYYNEQYF.

This chain links TRBV3-1 with TRBJ2-5; possibly TRBD1 or TRBD2 for D (7 bases each). The V gene's germline CDR1 is LGHDT and CDR2 YNNKEL (reference sequence). The CDR3 covers 17 residues. V was clipped by 7 bases and J by 5 bases, with 26 bases between them. CDR3 nucleotide sequence: TGTGCCAGCAACCCGTTAAAGGGGAGGGGGCAGAGGGAGACCCAGTACTTC. Translation gives CASNPLKGRGQRETQYF.

This clonotype was detected only a few times. The chain's CDR3 is CASSLSVGETQYF. CDR3 coding DNA: TGCGCCAGCAGCTTGAGCGTGGGAGAGACCCAGTACTTC. This chain links TRBV5-1 with TRBJ2-5; D not certain. Germline V gene data show CDR1 as SGHRS and CDR2 as YFSETQ. V was pared by 1 base and J by 4 bases, with 8 bases between. The CDR3 is 13 residues long.

The V call is TRBV20-1, the J call TRBJ2-1, with a possible D match to TRBD1 (6 bases). Germline CDR1 DFQATT, CDR2 SNEGSKA (reference sequence). The CDR3 consists of 12 residues. Trimming shortened V by 2 bases and J by 8 bases, and 10 bases separated the two germline ends. This CDR3 is CSARPWGHEQFF. In DNA, the CDR3 is TGCAGTGCTAGACCCTGGGGGCATGAGCAGTTCTTC.

The chain recombines TRBV13 with TRBJ2-5; 12 bases map to TRBD2. The DNA end is a closer match to TRBJ2-7, so the J assignment may be wrong. Germline V lookup: CDR1 PRHDT, CDR2 FYEKMQ (reference sequence). The length of the CDR3 is 16 residues. The CDR3 DNA reads TGTGCCAGCAGCCTAAGACTAGCGGGGGCCCTCTACGAGCAGTACTTC. Translated, it gives CASSLRLAGALYEQYF.

The V and J genes are TRBV24-1 and TRBJ2-3, with 11 bases identical to TRBD2. The CDR3 runs 18 residues. The germline V gene has CDR1 KGHDR and CDR2 SFDVKD. Unmatched junction bases numbered 9, after V lost 3 bases and J lost 2 bases. This chain's CDR3 is CATSDLPGTSGTTDTQYF. CDR3 nucleotide sequence: TGTGCCACCAGTGATCTTCCCGGGACTAGCGGAACCACAGATACGCAGTATTTT.

This chain links TRBV6-2 or TRBV6-3 with TRBJ2-1; D unclear. The CDR3 spans 15 residues. CDR1 and CDR2 (germline): MNHEY, SVGEGT. Trimming removed 6 bases at V and 4 bases at J, with 16 bases between. Here the CDR3 reads CASSLWASGYNEQFF. The DNA of the CDR3 is TGTGCCAGCAGCCTCTGGGCTTCCGGATACAATGAGCAGTTCTTC.

The chain employs TRBV2 and TRBJ1-1; D remains ambiguous. V was pared by 7 bases and J by 2 bases, with 11 bases between. CDR1 SNHLY and CDR2 FYNNEI come from the germline V gene. The CDR3 runs 13 residues. The CDR3 here is CASTREINTEAFF. The CDR3 nucleotides are TGTGCCAGCACTAGAGAAATCAACACTGAAGCTTTCTTT.

The rearrangement links TRBV2 to TRBJ2-3; TRBD1 is a possible D gene (5 bases). The CDR3 loop spans 16 amino acids. The V end lost 0 bases, the J end lost 6 bases, and 16 bases lay between the germline ends. The germline CDR1 and CDR2 sequences are SNHLY and FYNNEI. CDR3 coding DNA: TGTGCCAGCAGTGAAGCGGTGGGGCCCGACACCGATACGCAGTATTTT. The encoded protein is CASSEAVGPDTDTQYF.

The V gene is TRBV7-9, the J gene TRBJ1-3; 9 bases are shared with TRBD1. Germline V gives CDR1 SEHNR, CDR2 FQNEAQ (reference sequence). J was trimmed by 7 bases and V by 5 bases; bases with no gene match: 6. The CDR3 totals 14 residues. The CDR3 reads CASSPGTGQNTIYF. For the CDR3, the DNA is TGTGCCAGCAGCCCAGGGACAGGGCAGAACACCATATATTTT.

The V call is TRBV5-6, the J call TRBJ2-4; 10 bases fit TRBD1. The ends lost 7 bases at V and 13 bases at J; junction bases unmatched: 14. Germline CDR1 and CDR2: SGHDT and YYEEEE. CDR3 length equals 14 residues. The CDR3 protein is CASGPGQGRLKQYF. CDR3 nucleotides: TGTGCCAGCGGGCCGGGACAGGGGAGGTTAAAGCAGTACTTC.

This clonotype appeared many times. The chain joins TRBV7-2 to TRBJ2-5; TRBD1 aligns across 10 bases. Per the germline V gene, CDR1 is SGHTA and CDR2 is FQGNSA. J gave up 1 base and V 3 bases, and 11 bases lay outside the gene matches. The CDR3 loop spans 18 amino acids. Written as DNA, the CDR3 is TGTGCCAGCAGCTTCGTCCCGGGACAGGGGTTTGCCCAAGAGACCCAGTACTTC. It specifies CASSFVPGQGFAQETQYF.

The chain combines TRBV7-6 with TRBJ2-1, with 9 bases that match TRBD2. Trimming cost V 5 bases and J 8 bases; bases outside gene matches: 10. Germline V lookup: CDR1 SGHVS, CDR2 FNYEAQ. This CDR3 has 15 amino acids. The CDR3 bases are TGTGCCAGCAGCCTCGCCGGGACTAGCTTCGATGAGCAGTTCTTC. It yields the protein CASSLAGTSFDEQFF. Full variable domain (missing parts from reference TRBV7-6 and TRBJ2-1): GAGVSQSPRYKVTKRGQDVALRCDPISGHVSLYWYRQALGQGPEFLTYFNYEAQQDKSGLPNDRFSAERPEGSISTLTIQRTEQRDSAMYRCASSLAGTSFDEQFFGPGTRLTVL.

A few counts support this clonotype. The chain combines TRBV29-1 with TRBJ1-2, with D uncertain. Per germline, CDR1 SQVTM and CDR2 ANQGSEA. V was cut by 4 bases and J by 8 bases, with 14 bases left in between. This CDR3 has 12 amino acids. The CDR3 reads CSVGGSSGGYTF. In DNA, the CDR3 is TGCAGCGTTGGAGGGTCCTCGGGAGGCTACACCTTC.

This clonotype was recorded a few times. The CDR3 protein is CASRTSGVQDNEQFF. CDR3 DNA sequence: TGTGCCAGCAGGACAAGCGGGGTACAAGACAATGAGCAGTTCTTC. The V gene is TRBV28, the J gene TRBJ2-1; 7 bases line up with TRBD2. The CDR3 extends over 15 amino acids. V shed 6 bases and J 5 bases; nucleotides not matched to a gene: 10. CDR1 MDHEN and CDR2 SYDVKM come from the germline V gene.

Comment on this clonotype: The junction departs from the called germline gene at one end, perhaps through a read error. The chain recombines TRBV28 with TRBJ1-6, with 9 bases matching TRBD1. CDR1 and CDR2 from the germline V gene are MDHEN and SYDVKM. This CDR3 spans 14 amino acids. The DNA of the CDR3 is TGTGCCAGCAAGGCCGGGACAGGGTTGTCACCCCCCCACTTT. Translation gives CASKAGTGLSPPHF. Supplemented by reference TRBV28 and TRBJ1-6, the full variable domain reads DVKVTQSSRYLVKRTGEKVFLECVQDMDHENMFWYRQDPGLGLRLIYFSYDVKMKEKGDIPEGYSVSREKKERFSLILESASTNQTSMYLCASKAGTGLSPPHFGNGTRLTVT.